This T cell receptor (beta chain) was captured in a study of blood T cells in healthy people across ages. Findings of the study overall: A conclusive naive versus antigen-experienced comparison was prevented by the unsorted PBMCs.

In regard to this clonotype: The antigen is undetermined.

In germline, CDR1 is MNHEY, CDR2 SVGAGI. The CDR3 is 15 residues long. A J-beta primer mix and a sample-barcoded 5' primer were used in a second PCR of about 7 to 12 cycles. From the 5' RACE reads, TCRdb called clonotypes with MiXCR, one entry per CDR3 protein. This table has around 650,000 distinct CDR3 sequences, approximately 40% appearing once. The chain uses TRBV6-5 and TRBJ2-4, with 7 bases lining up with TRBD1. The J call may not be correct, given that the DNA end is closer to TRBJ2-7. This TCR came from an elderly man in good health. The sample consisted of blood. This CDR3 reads CASTNGAGGSYEQYF. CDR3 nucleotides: TGTGCCAGCACCAACGGTGCAGGGGGAAGCTACGAGCAGTACTTC.